This section outlines one T cell receptor (beta chain) sequence together with its context. The CDR3 consists of 14 residues. V gave up 5 bases and J gave up 5 bases; unmatched junction bases: 7. Germline V gene lookup returns CDR1 SGHAT and CDR2 FQNNGV. TCR beta CDR3 region amplification was performed from RNA transcripts. In the first-round RT-PCR of the TCR CDR3, the HTBI primer set was used. Each CDR3 protein is one row after TCRdb ran MiXCR on the multiplex PCR reads. This sample carries approximately 560,000 distinct CDR3 sequences, roughly 46% of them seen once, and the ten largest clones take 8.2%. This specimen belongs to a study of T cells in Graves' hyperthyroidism and ophthalmopathy.

The gene calls are TRBV11-2 and TRBJ2-5; 8 bases map to TRBD1. The sample was peripheral blood or thyroid tissue (not recorded which). The receptor comes from a woman aged 18-29 years with Graves' hyperthyroidism. CDR3 loop: CASSKGQVGETQYF. Written as DNA, the CDR3 is TGTGCCAGCAGCAAGGGACAGGTTGGGGAGACCCAGTACTTC.